The 24 T cell receptor beta chains listed next were all sequenced from one sample in a study of T cell repertoires in cytomegalovirus infection. Their antigens remain unidentified. From the reads, TCRdb called clonotypes with MiXCR, one entry per CDR3 protein. In the table there are a few hundred thousand distinct CDR3 sequences, around two fifths of which are singletons. The material was cultured PBMCs, obtained from culture after CMV antigen stimulation. The origin of the receptors is a human donor in good health (CMV status not recorded). Some clones in this sample may be carry-over from other donors' samples.

The sample holds a few counts of this clonotype. This chain joins TRBV5-1 and TRBJ2-1; a weak D match, TRBD1 (6 bases). Germline CDR1 SGHRS, CDR2 YFSETQ. V gave up 3 bases and J gave up 7 bases, with 14 bases separating them. This CDR3 region has 14 residues. The CDR3 bases are TGCGCCAGCAGCTCCAACAGGGCCCCAAATGAGCAGTTCTTC. Translated, it gives CASSSNRAPNEQFF.

The gene calls are TRBV2 and TRBJ1-1; D might be TRBD1 (5 bases). CDR3 length equals 15 residues. Trimming cost V 6 bases and J 0 bases, with 14 bases left between them. CDR1 is SNHLY and CDR2 is FYNNEI in the germline V gene. CDR3 bases: TGTGCCAGCAGAGCGGGACCGAGCATGAACACTGAAGCTTTCTTT. This codes for CASRAGPSMNTEAFF.

The rearrangement uses TRBV7-6 and TRBJ2-5; perhaps D is TRBD1 or TRBD2 (5 bases each). CDR1 and CDR2 (germline): SGHVS, FNYEAQ. CDR3 length equals 14 residues. V gave up 5 bases and J gave up 5 bases, with 15 bases separating them. DNA for the CDR3: TGTGCCAGCAGCCCAGGGCCGGGACGGGAGACCCAGTACTTC. Translation gives CASSPGPGRETQYF.

This clonotype was detected only a few times. The chain uses TRBV7-2 and TRBJ2-3; the D is unclear. The CDR3 length is 13 residues. With 5 bases removed from V and 3 bases from J, the gap between germline ends came to 9 bases. The germline gives CDR1 SGHTA, CDR2 FQGNSA. CDR3 coding DNA: TGTGCCAGCAGCCCAGACCTTACAGATACGCAGTATTTT. Amino acid sequence: CASSPDLTDTQYF.

V is TRBV3-1 and J is TRBJ2-7; D is possibly TRBD2 (6 bases). The CDR3 totals 12 residues. Germline-derived CDR1 and CDR2 are LGHDT and YNNKEL (reference sequence). V was pared by 4 bases and J by 5 bases, with 9 bases between. The CDR3 sequence: CASSRSGDEQYF. In nucleotides, the CDR3 is TGTGCCAGCAGCCGGTCGGGAGACGAGCAGTACTTC.

This chain uses TRBV18 with TRBJ2-5; 8 bases agree with TRBD2. This CDR3 is 16 amino acids long. Germline V CDR1 and CDR2: KGHSH, LQKENI. V was clipped by 0 bases and J by 0 bases; unmatched bases: 3. CDR3 DNA: TGTGCCAGCTCACCACCGACGGGAGGGTACCAAGAGACCCAGTACTTC. Protein product: CASSPPTGGYQETQYF.

The chain joins TRBV11-2 to TRBJ1-3; possible D gene TRBD1, 5 bases. The CDR3 has 15 amino acids. V was shortened by 3 bases and J by 2 bases, with 11 bases between the two germline ends. CDR1 SGHAT and CDR2 FQNNGV come from the germline V gene. CDR3 protein: CASSFRGVTGNTIYF. DNA for the CDR3: TGTGCCAGCAGCTTCCGGGGGGTCACTGGAAACACCATATATTTT.

The V gene is TRBV7-8, the J gene TRBJ2-1; D is uncertain. CDR1 and CDR2 (germline): SGHVS, FQNEAQ. The CDR3 is 13 amino acids. The V and J ends lost 1 base and 7 bases respectively, with 8 bases between them. The CDR3 DNA is TGTGCCAGCAGCTTAGAGTCTGTGAATGAGCAGTTCTTC. Protein product: CASSLESVNEQFF. The full variable domain, in which reference TRBV7-8 and TRBJ2-1 provide the parts outside the CDR3, is GAGVSQSPRYKVAKRGQDVALRCDPISGHVSLFWYQQALGQGPEFLTYFQNEAQLDKSGLPSDRFFAERPEGSVSTLKIQRTQQEDSAVYLCASSLESVNEQFFGPGTRLTVL.

J is TRBJ1-2 and V is TRBV6-6; D gene ambiguous. CDR1 is MNHNY, CDR2 SVGAGI, per germline (reference sequence). V gave up 0 bases and J gave up 3 bases, with 8 bases separating them. The CDR3 covers 14 residues. The CDR3 DNA reads as TGTGCCAGCAGTTACTCGTCGGATTACTATGGCTACACCTTC. This translates into CASSYSSDYYGYTF.

The chain is built from TRBV29-1 and TRBJ1-2; D is perhaps TRBD1 (5 bases). The CDR3 has 11 amino acids. The V end was cut by 6 bases, the J end by 7 bases, with 12 bases between. Germline CDR1 and CDR2: SQVTM and ANQGSEA. The CDR3 region has the DNA TGCAGCGTGAATCAGGGAATTGGCTACACCTTC. It translates to CSVNQGIGYTF.

V is TRBV5-1 and J is TRBJ1-1; tentative D call: TRBD1 (5 bases). The germline gives CDR1 SGHRS, CDR2 YFSETQ. V was shortened by 1 base and J by 3 bases, with 13 bases between the two germline ends. This CDR3 contains 15 residues. The CDR3 loop reads CASSLHQGAYTEAFF. The CDR3 nucleotides are TGCGCCAGCAGCTTGCACCAGGGAGCCTACACTGAAGCTTTCTTT. Full variable domain (remainder filled in from reference TRBV5-1 and TRBJ1-1): KAGVTQTPRYLIKTRGQQVTLSCSPISGHRSVSWYQQTPGQGLQFLFEYFSETQRNKGNFPGRFSGRQFSNSRSEMNVSTLELGDSALYLCASSLHQGAYTEAFFGQGTRLTVV.

The genes are TRBV20-1 and TRBJ2-7; D gene unclear. V gave up 2 bases and J gave up 1 base, with 18 bases separating them. The CDR3 is 16 amino acids. Per the germline V gene, CDR1 is DFQATT and CDR2 is SNEGSKA (reference sequence). The CDR3 bases are TGCAGTGCTAGATCCTTTTCAATAGCCGAATCCTACGAGCAGTACTTC. Translation: CSARSFSIAESYEQYF.

V gene TRBV7-9 combines with J gene TRBJ1-1; D unresolved. Germline loops: CDR1 SEHNR, CDR2 FQNEAQ (reference sequence). The CDR3 covers 15 residues. The V end lost 5 bases, the J end lost 3 bases, and 16 bases lay between the germline ends. The CDR3 DNA is TGTGCCAGCAGCCGAATGGGTGGGTCCGACACTGAAGCTTTCTTT. Amino acids: CASSRMGGSDTEAFF.

This clonotype was observed a few times. V gene TRBV2 combines with J gene TRBJ1-3; D ambiguous. V was pared by 4 bases and J by 3 bases, with 10 bases between. Germline values: CDR1 SNHLY, CDR2 FYNNEI. The CDR3 is 14 amino acids. CDR3: CASSVHSSGNTIYF. In DNA form, the CDR3 reads TGTGCCAGCAGTGTCCATTCTAGTGGAAACACCATATATTTT.

This clonotype came up once. J is TRBJ2-1 and V is TRBV10-3, with D perhaps matching TRBD1 (6 bases). Germline assignment: CDR1 ENHRY and CDR2 SYGVKD. The CDR3 totals 16 residues. V lost 4 bases and J 1 base, leaving 14 bases between the germline ends. CDR3 coding DNA: TGTGCCATCAGTGGCGCAGGGGATATTTCCTACAATGAGCAGTTCTTC. It encodes CAISGAGDISYNEQFF.

The chain is built from TRBV5-6 and TRBJ2-5; D possibly corresponds to TRBD2 (5 bases). Trimming left V 4 bases short and J 5 bases short, with 12 bases between. Germline assignment: CDR1 SGHDT and CDR2 YYEEEE. The CDR3 length is 13 residues. This CDR3 reads CASSTTSLETQYF. The CDR3 DNA reads TGTGCCAGCAGCACAACTAGTCTGGAGACCCAGTACTTC.

This clonotype was observed a handful of times. CDR3 sequence (DNA): TGTGCCAGCAGCTCCCTATTCCGGGGGCAGACTGAAGCTTTCTTT. Translated: CASSSLFRGQTEAFF. The chain joins TRBV5-6 to TRBJ1-1, with TRBD1 as a possible D gene (6 bases). Trimming removed 3 bases from V and 5 bases from J, with 17 bases in between. The germline gives CDR1 SGHDT, CDR2 YYEEEE. This CDR3 region has 15 residues.

The rearrangement uses TRBV11-2 and TRBJ2-1; 8 bases are shared with TRBD2. This CDR3 has 14 amino acids. With 5 bases clipped from V and 9 bases from J, the junction kept 9 bases outside the gene matches. From germline, CDR1 is SGHAT and CDR2 FQNNGV. CDR3 bases: TGTGCCAGCAGCCAGAGGGTAGCGGGAATTGAGCAGTTCTTC. Encoded protein: CASSQRVAGIEQFF.

This clonotype was seen a single time. CDR3 amino acids: CASSWGQNTGELFF. CDR3 DNA: TGTGCCAGCAGTTGGGGACAAAACACCGGGGAGCTGTTTTTT. This sequence joins TRBV27 and TRBJ2-2; possible D gene TRBD1, 6 bases. Looked up from germline, CDR1 is MNHEY and CDR2 is SMNVEV (reference sequence). The V and J ends lost 4 bases and 2 bases respectively, with 8 bases between them. CDR3 size: 14 residues.

This clonotype showed up just a few times. The chain combines TRBV12-3 or TRBV12-4 with TRBJ1-5; D is ambiguous. This CDR3 has 15 amino acids. Trimming pared 3 bases from V and 6 bases from J, leaving 15 bases between. CDR3 loop: CASSFGPRAGQPQHF. The CDR3 coding sequence is TGTGCCAGCAGTTTCGGACCCCGAGCAGGTCAGCCCCAGCATTTT.

The chain joins TRBV27 to TRBJ2-7; D is tentatively TRBD1 or TRBD2 (5 bases each). The germline V gene has CDR1 MNHEY and CDR2 SMNVEV (reference sequence). The CDR3 runs 14 residues. V shed 6 bases and J shed 0 bases, with 12 bases lying between them. This CDR3 reads CASRPTGASYEQYF. The CDR3 DNA reads as TGTGCCAGCAGGCCCACCGGGGCCTCCTACGAGCAGTACTTC.

The V gene is TRBV7-2, the J gene TRBJ2-1; D may be TRBD2 (6 bases). Germline-derived CDR1 and CDR2 are SGHTA and FQGNSA. The CDR3 covers 14 residues. Trimming stripped 1 base from V and 3 bases from J, with 7 bases between. The CDR3 nucleotides read TGTGCCAGCAGCTTAGAGACTAGCTACAATGAGCAGTTCTTC. This translates into CASSLETSYNEQFF.

The chain combines TRBV20-1 with TRBJ1-6; possible D gene TRBD1, 6 bases. Trimming removed 3 bases at V and 7 bases at J, with 10 bases between. The CDR3 sequence is 13 residues long. CDR1 is DFQATT and CDR2 is SNEGSKA in the germline V gene (reference sequence). This CDR3 is CSASQGQNSPLHF. DNA for the CDR3: TGCAGTGCTAGTCAGGGGCAGAATTCACCCCTCCACTTT.

The chain uses TRBV27 and TRBJ1-2; weak D call: TRBD1 (6 bases). The CDR3 length is 13 residues. V shed 5 bases and J shed 5 bases, with 12 bases lying between them. Germline values: CDR1 MNHEY, CDR2 SMNVEV (reference sequence). In nucleotides, the CDR3 is TGTGCCAGCAGTCTACAGGGAAAATATGGCTACACCTTC. It yields the protein CASSLQGKYGYTF.